A single sample is the source of the 26 T cell receptor beta chains below, sequenced in a study of T cell repertoires in cytomegalovirus infection. Using its own MiXCR run on the reads, TCRdb lists one record per CDR3 protein. The profile shows around 89,000 distinct CDR3 sequences, 25% to 35% of them singletons. Their antigens are not known. The sequencing here drew on CD8+ T cells from cultured PBMCs, taken from culture after CMV antigen stimulation. These receptors were collected from a human donor in good health (CMV status not recorded). Some clones in this sample may be carry-over from other donors' samples.

The rearrangement uses TRBV23-1 and TRBJ2-5; TRBD2 aligns across 10 bases. Being an ORF, TRBV23-1 has a function that is uncertain. The V and J ends lost 7 bases and 3 bases, in that order; junction bases with no gene match: 11. CDR3 length equals 16 residues. This CDR3 reads CASTLLRTSGKETQYF. The CDR3 bases are TGCGCCAGCACCTTGCTGCGGACTAGCGGAAAAGAGACCCAGTACTTC.

The chain has TRBV18 and TRBJ2-7; no definite D call. Germline V CDR1 and CDR2: KGHSH, LQKENI. The V end was cut by 3 bases, the J end by 3 bases, with 9 bases between. The CDR3 has 13 amino acids. The CDR3: CASSPGRFYEQYF. CDR3 coding DNA: TGTGCCAGCTCACCTGGACGGTTCTACGAGCAGTACTTC.

This clonotype was detected only a few times. J is TRBJ2-5 and V is TRBV7-9, with 9 bases matching TRBD2. Germline values: CDR1 SEHNR, CDR2 FQNEAQ (reference sequence). V dropped 3 bases and J dropped 0; count of bases not matched to a gene: 8. CDR3 size: 17 residues. The CDR3 is CASSLEAERGDQETQYF. CDR3 in DNA: TGTGCCAGCAGCTTGGAAGCGGAGCGGGGGGACCAAGAGACCCAGTACTTC.

Points on this clonotype: A much more abundant neighbour one base away suggests this may be a read error. This rearrangement joins TRBV6-1 to TRBJ1-1; D ambiguous. V was trimmed by 6 bases and J by 3 bases, leaving 14 bases between them. Germline V gene lookup returns CDR1 MNHNS and CDR2 SASEGT. The CDR3 totals 14 residues. The CDR3 nucleotides read TGTGCCAGCAGAGACCCCGGGGAGGACACTGAAGCTTTCTTT. Translated, it gives CASRDPGEDTEAFF.

This clonotype came up a few times. CDR3 sequence reads: CASSGASMGTQYF. CDR3 DNA sequence: TGTGCCAGTTCAGGGGCCTCTATGGGAACGCAGTATTTT. V usage is TRBV19 and J usage is TRBJ2-3; D is possibly TRBD1 (6 bases). In germline, CDR1 is LNHDA, CDR2 SQIVND (reference sequence). The CDR3 is 13 residues long. V lost 8 bases to trimming and J lost 9 bases, with 18 bases between them.

CDR3 sequence: CATSKRDPINGYTF. The CDR3 DNA reads as TGTGCCACCAGCAAGCGGGATCCTATAAATGGCTACACCTTC. J is TRBJ1-2 and V is TRBV15; no definite D call. Per the germline V gene, CDR1 is LNHNV and CDR2 is YYDKDF (reference sequence). Trimming cost V 4 bases and J 6 bases, with 15 bases left between them. CDR3 length: 14 amino acids.

This clonotype appeared once. The chain uses TRBV15 and TRBJ1-5, with no clear D. The CDR3 totals 16 residues. The V gene lost 5 bases and the J gene lost 0 bases, with 14 bases spanning the gap. CDR1 and CDR2 (germline): LNHNV, YYDKDF (reference sequence). For the CDR3, the DNA is TGTGCCACCAGCGAAATGAGTTCCCTTAGCAATCAGCCCCAGCATTTT. It encodes CATSEMSSLSNQPQHF.

This clonotype was seen at least ten times. The chain carries TRBV5-6 and TRBJ1-2; 8 nucleotides match TRBD1. Germline V lookup: CDR1 SGHDT, CDR2 YYEEEE. Trimming removed 0 bases from V and 2 bases from J; junction bases left unmatched: 6. The CDR3 consists of 16 residues. CDR3 bases: TGTGCCAGCAGCTTGGCCCCGGGACAGGAGAACTATGGCTACACCTTC. Residues: CASSLAPGQENYGYTF.

Concerning this clonotype itself: Since a much larger clone is just one base distant, this may be a read error. The rearrangement links TRBV14 to TRBJ1-1, with D perhaps matching TRBD1 (6 bases). Trimming removed 0 bases at V and 5 bases at J, with 13 bases between. Per the germline V gene, CDR1 is SGHDN and CDR2 is FVKESK. The CDR3 length is 15 residues. The chain's CDR3 is CASSQDSRGYTEAFF. The CDR3 nucleotides are TGTGCCAGCAGCCAAGACTCCAGGGGATATACTGAAGCTTTCTTT.

This clonotype was detected only a few times. J is TRBJ2-7 and V is TRBV5-6; 7 bases are a match to TRBD1. The CDR3 length is 14 residues. Germline trimming cut 2 bases from V and 1 base from J; bases unmatched to any gene: 3. Per the germline V gene, CDR1 is SGHDT and CDR2 is YYEEEE. The CDR3 loop is CASSFQGVSYEQYF. CDR3 nucleotides: TGTGCCAGCAGCTTTCAGGGGGTATCCTACGAGCAGTACTTC.

Only a few counts were recorded for this clonotype. The chain is built from TRBV6-2 or TRBV6-3 and TRBJ2-3, with a tentative D call TRBD1 (5 bases). Germline V gene lookup returns CDR1 MNHEY and CDR2 SVGEGT. This CDR3 is 15 amino acids long. V shed 0 bases and J shed 4 bases, with 11 bases lying between them. The chain's CDR3 is CASSYSPRDADTQYF. In DNA, the CDR3 is TGTGCCAGCAGTTACTCTCCCAGGGATGCAGATACGCAGTATTTT.

A single count supports this clonotype. The chain couples TRBV5-6 to TRBJ2-1, with D possibly being TRBD1 (6 bases). The CDR3 is 16 residues long. V gave up 0 bases and J gave up 2 bases, with 12 bases separating them. From germline, CDR1 is SGHDT and CDR2 YYEEEE. The CDR3 loop reads CASSLGQGFPYNEQFF. In DNA, the CDR3 is TGTGCCAGCAGCTTGGGGCAGGGGTTTCCCTACAATGAGCAGTTCTTC.

The rearrangement uses TRBV6-6 and TRBJ1-5; D perhaps matches TRBD1 (5 bases). Germline V gene lookup returns CDR1 MNHNY and CDR2 SVGAGI (reference sequence). This CDR3 has 16 residues. V was cut by 2 bases and J by 0 bases, with 11 bases left in between. The CDR3 region has the DNA TGTGCCAGCAGTTACGCGGGACTTTATAGCAATCAGCCCCAGCATTTT. Translation: CASSYAGLYSNQPQHF.

This clonotype was seen many times. The V gene is TRBV7-9, the J gene TRBJ2-3; the D gene is possibly TRBD1 (5 bases). From germline, CDR1 is SEHNR and CDR2 FQNEAQ (reference sequence). The CDR3 sequence is 15 residues long. V shed 6 bases and J shed 1 base, with 14 bases lying between them. Here the CDR3 reads CASRSFEGGTDTQYF. DNA of the CDR3: TGTGCCAGCAGGTCCTTCGAAGGGGGCACAGATACGCAGTATTTT.

V is TRBV4-1 and J is TRBJ1-1; tentative D call: TRBD1 (5 bases). V was clipped by 4 bases and J by 4 bases, with 13 bases between them. Germline CDR1 MGHRA, CDR2 YSYEKL. The CDR3 covers 14 residues. The CDR3 DNA is TGCGCCAGCAGCCCCAGGGCGGGGATCACTGAAGCTTTCTTT. It encodes CASSPRAGITEAFF.

This sequence joins TRBV6-8 and TRBJ1-1; no reliable D call. In germline, CDR1 is MNHGY, CDR2 SAAAGT. This CDR3 has 15 amino acids. V was shortened by 5 bases and J by 0 bases, with 13 bases between the two germline ends. CDR3 amino acids: CASSASTTLNTEAFF. The DNA for the CDR3 is TGTGCCAGCAGTGCCTCAACCACATTGAACACTGAAGCTTTCTTT.

This clonotype has a handful of counts. The genes are TRBV24-1 and TRBJ2-3; 8 nucleotides match TRBD1. This CDR3 has 16 residues. V trimming: 4 bases; J trimming: 2 bases; junction bases outside the gene matches: 7. Germline values: CDR1 KGHDR, CDR2 SFDVKD. The CDR3 spells CATSERQGWDTDTQYF. DNA for the CDR3: TGTGCCACCAGTGAACGACAGGGGTGGGACACAGATACGCAGTATTTT.

CDR3 in DNA: TGTGCCGGGGGGGAAAGGGGGCGTCGGCAGGTCCCTTTCAACGAGCAGTTCTTC. Its translation: CAGGERGRRQVPFNEQFF. V and J are TRBV7-8 and TRBJ2-1; tentatively, D is TRBD1 or TRBD2 (7 bases each). In germline, CDR1 is SGHVS, CDR2 FQNEAQ. This CDR3 is built from 18 residues. With 11 bases removed from V and 10 bases from J, the gap between germline ends came to 36 bases.

This chain links TRBV7-9 with TRBJ2-1, with 10 bases matching TRBD1. Germline lookup yields CDR1 SEHNR and CDR2 FQNEAQ (reference sequence). V shed 5 bases, J shed 6 bases, and the junction held 10 bases outside the gene matches. The CDR3 loop spans 16 amino acids. CDR3 in DNA: TGTGCCAGCAGCCCCCCCGGGACAGGGGTAATCAATGAGCAGTTCTTC. Encoded protein: CASSPPGTGVINEQFF.

This clonotype was seen repeatedly, ten times or more. The chain joins TRBV7-8 to TRBJ2-5; 8 nucleotides line up with TRBD1. Germline CDR1 reads SGHVS; CDR2 reads FQNEAQ. The CDR3 loop spans 14 amino acids. Trimming removed 1 base from V and 5 bases from J; junction bases left unmatched: 3. CDR3 nucleotides: TGTGCCAGCAGCTTAGTGACAGGGGCGGAGACCCAGTACTTC. Residues: CASSLVTGAETQYF.

The V and J genes are TRBV20-1 and TRBJ1-2; 7 nucleotides match TRBD1. The length of the CDR3 is 14 residues. Trimming removed 4 bases from V and 8 bases from J; junction bases left unmatched: 13. CDR1 and CDR2 (germline): DFQATT, SNEGSKA (reference sequence). The CDR3 sequence: CSAMDRRRLRGYTF. The DNA for the CDR3 is TGCAGTGCTATGGACAGGAGGCGACTTCGGGGCTACACCTTC.

The chain has TRBV12-3 or TRBV12-4 and TRBJ1-2; 12 bases align to TRBD1. V trimming: 2 bases; J trimming: 4 bases; junction bases outside the gene matches: 8. The CDR3 length is 17 residues. The CDR3 DNA reads as TGTGCCAGCAGTTTACCCGGGACAGGGGGCCGTGGCTATGGCTACACCTTC. Its protein is CASSLPGTGGRGYGYTF.

This clonotype was seen ten or more times. CDR3 region: CASSIGNEQFF. The CDR3 bases are TGTGCCAGTAGTATTGGTAATGAGCAGTTCTTC. The rearrangement links TRBV19 to TRBJ2-1; D is ambiguous. Trimming removed 3 bases at V and 7 bases at J, with 4 bases between. The V gene's germline CDR1 is LNHDA and CDR2 SQIVND (reference sequence). This CDR3 has 11 amino acids. Supplemented by reference TRBV19 and TRBJ2-1, the full variable domain reads DGGITQSPKYLFRKEGQNVTLSCEQNLNHDAMYWYRQDPGQGLRLIYYSQIVNDFQKGDIAEGYSVSREKKESFPLTVTSAQKNPTAFYLCASSIGNEQFFGPGTRLTVL.

This chain joins TRBV29-1 and TRBJ1-1; no firm D call. The CDR3 sequence is 11 residues long. In germline, CDR1 is SQVTM, CDR2 ANQGSEA. Trimming took off 7 bases at V and 1 base at J, with 7 bases between the two ends. The CDR3 nucleotides are TGCAGCGGTCGGGAGAACACTGAAGCTTTCTTT. It specifies CSGRENTEAFF.

V and J are TRBV11-2 and TRBJ2-2, with 8 positions matching TRBD1. The V gene's germline CDR1 is SGHAT and CDR2 FQNNGV. The CDR3 loop spans 18 amino acids. V dropped 1 base and J dropped 7; count of bases not matched to a gene: 14. CDR3 nucleotides: TGTGCCAGCAGCTTAGTGTTGAGGACAGGGAGTTTTCTCGGGGAGCTGTTTTTT. Translating gives CASSLVLRTGSFLGELFF.

The V and J genes are TRBV5-1 and TRBJ1-1; weak D call: TRBD1 (5 bases). Trimming took 0 bases from V and 6 from J, leaving 15 bases between them. The CDR3 runs 15 residues. Germline V gene sequence: CDR1 SGHRS, CDR2 YFSETQ. CDR3 in DNA: TGCGCCAGCAGCTTGGTAGGTCGGGGCGCCGCTGAAGCTTTCTTT. Translating it yields CASSLVGRGAAEAFF.